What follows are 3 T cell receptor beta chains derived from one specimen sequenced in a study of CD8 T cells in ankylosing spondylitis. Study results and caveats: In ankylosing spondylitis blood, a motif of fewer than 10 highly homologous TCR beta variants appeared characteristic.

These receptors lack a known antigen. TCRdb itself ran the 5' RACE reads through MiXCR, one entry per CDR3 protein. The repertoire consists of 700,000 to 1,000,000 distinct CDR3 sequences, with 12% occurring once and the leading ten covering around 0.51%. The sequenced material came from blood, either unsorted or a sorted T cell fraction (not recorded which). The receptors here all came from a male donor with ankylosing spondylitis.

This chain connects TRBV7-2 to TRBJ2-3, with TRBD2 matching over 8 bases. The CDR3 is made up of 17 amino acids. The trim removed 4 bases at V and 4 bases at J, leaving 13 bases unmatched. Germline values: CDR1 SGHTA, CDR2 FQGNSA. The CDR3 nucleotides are TGTGCCAGCAGCTCCGGCATGGCTAGCGGGCCCCCAGATACGCAGTATTTT. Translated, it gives CASSSGMASGPPDTQYF.

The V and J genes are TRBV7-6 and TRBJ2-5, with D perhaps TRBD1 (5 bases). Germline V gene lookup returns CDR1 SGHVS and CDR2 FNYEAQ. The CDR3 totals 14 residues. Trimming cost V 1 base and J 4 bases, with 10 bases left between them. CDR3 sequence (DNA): TGTGCCAGCAGCTTAGAAACAGGCGGAGAGACCCAGTACTTC. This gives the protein CASSLETGGETQYF.

This CDR3 is CASSSRDGISLAGELFF. CDR3 nucleotide sequence: TGTGCCAGCAGCAGCCGGGACGGCATATCCCTAGCCGGGGAGCTGTTTTTT. The J gene is TRBJ2-2, the V gene TRBV7-9, with D perhaps TRBD1 or TRBD2 (5 bases each). The V end lost 5 bases, the J end lost 6 bases, and 22 bases lay between the germline ends. The germline V gene has CDR1 SEHNR and CDR2 FQNEAQ (reference sequence). The CDR3 contains 17 residues.